This T cell receptor beta chain derives from a study of T-cell memory formation after mild COVID-19. Study-level background: Clusters of TCRs were largely donor specific.

Regarding the study as a whole: Contracting clones from day 15 to 85 had balanced CD4/CD8; later expanders favoured CD4+. That cross-reactive memory joined was suggested by some responding clones appearing in pre-infection memory.

With respect to this clonotype: What it binds is not known.

The junction had 4 bases not matched to a gene; V was cut back by 4 bases and J by 7 bases. The length of the CDR3 is 15 residues. From 5'RACE with constant-segment primers came TCR alpha and TCR beta cDNA libraries that carried sample barcodes and UMIs. TCRdb reprocessed the 5' RACE reads via MiXCR and lists one record per CDR3 protein. The sample includes 270,000 or so distinct CDR3 sequences, around 17% seen only once; the top ten take more than 20%. This chain uses TRBV12-3 or TRBV12-4 with TRBJ1-6, with 10 bases lining up with TRBD1. The sequencing sample was made of PBMCs or a T cell subset sorted from them (not recorded which). This TCR derives from a man younger than 35 who had mild COVID-19 (a few samples of this study predate the infection). Cell type and time point are not known. The CDR3 sequence: CASSSGQGGNSPLHF. As DNA, the CDR3 is TGTGCCAGCAGTTCAGGACAGGGGGGAAATTCACCCCTCCACTTT.